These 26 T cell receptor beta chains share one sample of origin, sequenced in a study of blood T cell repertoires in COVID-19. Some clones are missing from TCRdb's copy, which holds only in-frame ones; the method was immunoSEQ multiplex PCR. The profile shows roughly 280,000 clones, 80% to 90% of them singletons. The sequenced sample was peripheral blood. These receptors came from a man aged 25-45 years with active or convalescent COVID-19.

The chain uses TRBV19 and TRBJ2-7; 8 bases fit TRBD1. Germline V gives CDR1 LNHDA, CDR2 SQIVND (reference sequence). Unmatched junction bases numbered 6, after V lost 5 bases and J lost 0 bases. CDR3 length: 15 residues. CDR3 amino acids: CASSALGQGSYEQYF. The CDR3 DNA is TGTGCCAGTAGTGCTCTCGGACAGGGCTCCTACGAGCAGTACTTC.

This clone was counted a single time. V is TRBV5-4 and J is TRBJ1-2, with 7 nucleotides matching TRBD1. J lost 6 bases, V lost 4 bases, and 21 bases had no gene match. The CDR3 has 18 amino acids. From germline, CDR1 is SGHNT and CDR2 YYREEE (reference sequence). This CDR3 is CASSPKPGQADAEDGYTF. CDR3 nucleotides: TGTGCCAGCAGCCCAAAACCAGGACAGGCCGACGCGGAAGATGGCTACACCTTC.

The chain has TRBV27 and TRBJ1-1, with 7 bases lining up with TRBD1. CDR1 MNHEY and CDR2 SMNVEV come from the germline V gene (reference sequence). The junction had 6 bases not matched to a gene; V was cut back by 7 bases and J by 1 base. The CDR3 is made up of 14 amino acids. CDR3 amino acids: CASTEHRGNTEAFF. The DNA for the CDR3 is TGTGCCAGCACCGAACACAGGGGGAACACTGAAGCTTTCTTT.

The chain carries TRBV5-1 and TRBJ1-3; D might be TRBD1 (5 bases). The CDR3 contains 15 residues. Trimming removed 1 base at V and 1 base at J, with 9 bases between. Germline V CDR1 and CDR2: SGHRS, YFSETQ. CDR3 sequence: CASSLRQGSGNTIYF. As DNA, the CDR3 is TGCGCCAGCAGCTTGCGGCAGGGTTCTGGAAACACCATATATTTT.

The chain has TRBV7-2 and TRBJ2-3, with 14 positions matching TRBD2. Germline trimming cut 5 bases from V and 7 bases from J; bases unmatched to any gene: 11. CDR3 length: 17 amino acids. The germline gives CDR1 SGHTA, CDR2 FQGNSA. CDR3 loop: CASSVQRGTSGGNTQYF. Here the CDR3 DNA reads TGTGCCAGCAGCGTACAGAGAGGGACTAGCGGGGGAAATACGCAGTATTTT.

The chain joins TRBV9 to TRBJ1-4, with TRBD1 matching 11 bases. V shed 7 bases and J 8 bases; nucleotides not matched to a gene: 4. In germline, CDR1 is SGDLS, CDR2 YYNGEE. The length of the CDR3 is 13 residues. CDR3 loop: CASGGQGDEKLFF. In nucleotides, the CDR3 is TGTGCCAGCGGGGGACAGGGGGACGAAAAACTGTTTTTT.

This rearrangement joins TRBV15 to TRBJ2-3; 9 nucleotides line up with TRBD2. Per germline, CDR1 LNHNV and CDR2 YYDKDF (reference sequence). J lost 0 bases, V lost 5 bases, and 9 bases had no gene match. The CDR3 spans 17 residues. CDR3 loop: CATSRGARGGSTDTQYF. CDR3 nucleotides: TGTGCCACCAGCCGGGGTGCGCGGGGGGGAAGCACAGATACGCAGTATTTT.

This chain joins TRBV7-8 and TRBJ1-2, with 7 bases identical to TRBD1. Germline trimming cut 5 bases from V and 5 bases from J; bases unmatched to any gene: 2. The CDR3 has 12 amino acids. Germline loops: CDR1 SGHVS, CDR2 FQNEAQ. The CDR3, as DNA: TGTGCCAGCAGCCGGGACAGTTATGGCTACACCTTC. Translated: CASSRDSYGYTF.

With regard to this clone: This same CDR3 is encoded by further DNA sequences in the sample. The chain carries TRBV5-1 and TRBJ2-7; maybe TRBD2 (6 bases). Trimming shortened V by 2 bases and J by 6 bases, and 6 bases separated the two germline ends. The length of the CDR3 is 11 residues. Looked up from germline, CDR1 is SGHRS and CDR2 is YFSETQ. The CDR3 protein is CASSFGGEQYF. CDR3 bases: TGCGCCAGCAGCTTCGGGGGCGAGCAGTACTTC.

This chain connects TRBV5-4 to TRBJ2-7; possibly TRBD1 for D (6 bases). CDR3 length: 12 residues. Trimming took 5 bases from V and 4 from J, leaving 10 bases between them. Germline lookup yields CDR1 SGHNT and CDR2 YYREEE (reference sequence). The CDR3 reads CASRGAGYEQYF. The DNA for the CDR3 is TGTGCCAGCAGGGGGGCAGGTTACGAGCAGTACTTC.

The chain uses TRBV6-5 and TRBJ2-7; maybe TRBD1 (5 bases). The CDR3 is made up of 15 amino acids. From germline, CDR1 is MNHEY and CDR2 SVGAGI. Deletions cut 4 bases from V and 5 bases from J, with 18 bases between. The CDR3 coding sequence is TGTGCCAGCAGTTCCACGGATCGGCAGGGTCACGAGCAGTACTTC. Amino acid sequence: CASSSTDRQGHEQYF.

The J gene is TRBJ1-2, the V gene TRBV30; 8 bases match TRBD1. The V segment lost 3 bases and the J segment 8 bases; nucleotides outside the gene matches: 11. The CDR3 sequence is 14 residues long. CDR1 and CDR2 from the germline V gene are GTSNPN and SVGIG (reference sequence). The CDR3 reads CAWSPTDRVGGYTF. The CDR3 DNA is TGTGCCTGGAGCCCTACGGACAGGGTCGGAGGCTACACCTTC.

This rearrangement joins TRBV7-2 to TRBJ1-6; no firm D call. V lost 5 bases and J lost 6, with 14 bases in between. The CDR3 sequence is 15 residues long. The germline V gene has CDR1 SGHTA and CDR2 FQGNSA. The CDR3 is CASSERVSVNSPLHF. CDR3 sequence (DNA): TGTGCCAGCAGCGAGAGAGTGTCCGTTAATTCACCCCTCCACTTT.

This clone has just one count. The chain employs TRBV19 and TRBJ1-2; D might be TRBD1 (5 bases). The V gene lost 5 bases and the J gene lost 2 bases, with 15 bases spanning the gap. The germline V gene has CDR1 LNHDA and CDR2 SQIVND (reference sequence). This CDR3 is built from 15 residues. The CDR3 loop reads CASSSISSGNYGYTF. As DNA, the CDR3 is TGTGCCAGTAGTTCAATCTCATCAGGGAACTATGGCTACACCTTC.

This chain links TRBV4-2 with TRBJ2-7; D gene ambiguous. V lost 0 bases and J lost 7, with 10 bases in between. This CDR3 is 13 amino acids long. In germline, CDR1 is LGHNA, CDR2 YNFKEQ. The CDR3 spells CASSQDLKREQYF. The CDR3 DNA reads TGTGCCAGCAGCCAAGATTTAAAGCGTGAGCAGTACTTC.

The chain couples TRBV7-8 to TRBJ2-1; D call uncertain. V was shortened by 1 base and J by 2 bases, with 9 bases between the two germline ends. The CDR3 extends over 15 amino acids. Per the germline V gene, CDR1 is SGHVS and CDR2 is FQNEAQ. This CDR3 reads CASSLGSEPYNEQFF. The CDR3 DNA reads TGTGCCAGCAGCTTAGGTTCAGAACCCTACAATGAGCAGTTCTTC.

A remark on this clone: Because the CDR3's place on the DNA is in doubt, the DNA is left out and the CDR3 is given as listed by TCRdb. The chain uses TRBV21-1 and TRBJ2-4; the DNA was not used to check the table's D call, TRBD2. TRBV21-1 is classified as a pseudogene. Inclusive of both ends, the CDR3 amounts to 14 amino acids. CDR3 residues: CASTVVGGGNIQYF.

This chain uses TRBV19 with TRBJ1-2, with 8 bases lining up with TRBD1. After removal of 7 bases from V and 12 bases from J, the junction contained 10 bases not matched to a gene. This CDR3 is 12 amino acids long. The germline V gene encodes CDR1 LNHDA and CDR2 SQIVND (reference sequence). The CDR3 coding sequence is TGTGCCAGTAACACACAGGGGGTACGCCACACCTTC. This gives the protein CASNTQGVRHTF.

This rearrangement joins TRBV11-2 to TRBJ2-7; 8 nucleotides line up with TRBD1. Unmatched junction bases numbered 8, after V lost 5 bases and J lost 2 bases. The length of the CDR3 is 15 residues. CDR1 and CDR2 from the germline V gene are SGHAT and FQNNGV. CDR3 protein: CASSPLTGVAYEQYF. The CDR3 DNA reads TGTGCCAGCAGCCCTTTGACAGGGGTCGCCTACGAGCAGTACTTC. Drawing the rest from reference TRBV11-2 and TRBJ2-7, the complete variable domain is EAGVAQSPRYKIIEKRQSVAFWCNPISGHATLYWYQQILGQGPKLLIQFQNNGVVDDSQLPKDRFSAERLKGVDSTLKIQPAKLEDSAVYLCASSPLTGVAYEQYFGPGTRLTVT.

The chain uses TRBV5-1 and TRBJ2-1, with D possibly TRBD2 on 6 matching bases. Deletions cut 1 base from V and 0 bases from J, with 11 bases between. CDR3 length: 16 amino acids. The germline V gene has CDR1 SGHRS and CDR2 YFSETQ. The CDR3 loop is CASSLSVGSSYNEQFF. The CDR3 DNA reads TGCGCCAGCAGCTTGTCCGTCGGGAGCTCCTACAATGAGCAGTTCTTC.

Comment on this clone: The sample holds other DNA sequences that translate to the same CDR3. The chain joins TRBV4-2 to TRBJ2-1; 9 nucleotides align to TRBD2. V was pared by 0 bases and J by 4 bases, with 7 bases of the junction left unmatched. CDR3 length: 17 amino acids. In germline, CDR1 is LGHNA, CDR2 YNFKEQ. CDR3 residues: CASSQDLSGGLYNEQFF. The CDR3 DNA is TGTGCCAGCAGCCAAGATCTTAGCGGGGGCCTATACAATGAGCAGTTCTTC.

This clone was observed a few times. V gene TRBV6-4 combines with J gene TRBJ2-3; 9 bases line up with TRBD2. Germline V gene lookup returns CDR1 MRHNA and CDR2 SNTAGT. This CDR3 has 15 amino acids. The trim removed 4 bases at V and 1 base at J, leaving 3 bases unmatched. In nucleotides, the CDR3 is TGTGCCAGCAGTGTGTCTAGCGGGGGCACAGATACGCAGTATTTT. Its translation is CASSVSSGGTDTQYF.

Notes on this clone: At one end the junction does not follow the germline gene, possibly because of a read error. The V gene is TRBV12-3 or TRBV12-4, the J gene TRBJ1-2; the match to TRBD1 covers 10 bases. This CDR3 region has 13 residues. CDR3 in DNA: TGTGCCAGCAGTTTAGCGCCTGGACAGGGGGGAAACTTC. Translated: CASSLAPGQGGNF.

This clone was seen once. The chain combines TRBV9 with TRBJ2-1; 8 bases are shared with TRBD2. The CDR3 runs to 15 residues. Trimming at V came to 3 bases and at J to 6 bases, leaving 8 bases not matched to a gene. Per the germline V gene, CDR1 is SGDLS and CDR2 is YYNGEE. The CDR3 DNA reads TGTGCCAGCAGCGAGGACGGGGGGGCCGCCAATGAGCAGTTCTTC. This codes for CASSEDGGAANEQFF. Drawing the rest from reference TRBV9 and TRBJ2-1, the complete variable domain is DSGVTQTPKHLITATGQRVTLRCSPRSGDLSVYWYQQSLDQGLQFLIQYYNGEERAKGNILERFSAQQFPDLHSELNLSSLELGDSALYFCASSEDGGAANEQFFGPGTRLTVL.

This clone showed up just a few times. Here the CDR3 reads CASSGTFSADTQYF. CDR3 bases: TGTGCCAGCTCAGGAACCTTTAGCGCAGATACGCAGTATTTT. This sequence joins TRBV18 and TRBJ2-3; D might be TRBD2 (5 bases). The CDR3 sequence is 14 residues long. Trimming removed 5 bases at V and 4 bases at J, with 13 bases between. CDR1 is KGHSH, CDR2 LQKENI, per germline. Full variable domain (rest looked up from reference TRBV18 and TRBJ2-3): NAGVMQNPRHLVRRRGQEARLRCSPMKGHSHVYWYRQLPEEGLKFMVYLQKENIIDESGMPKERFSAEFPKEGPSILRIQQVVRGDSAAYFCASSGTFSADTQYFGPGTRLTVL.

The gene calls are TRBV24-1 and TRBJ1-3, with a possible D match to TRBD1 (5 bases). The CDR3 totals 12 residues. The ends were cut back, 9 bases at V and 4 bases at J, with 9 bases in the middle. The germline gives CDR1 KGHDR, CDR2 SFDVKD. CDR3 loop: CATPRVGNTIYF. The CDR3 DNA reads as TGTGCCACCCCCAGGGTGGGAAACACCATATATTTT.